This entry describes one TCR beta chain. In the authors' workflow: Quantification of nucleated cells was approximated via reference gene primer amplification. The method was immunoSEQ multiplex PCR; TCRdb's version includes in-frame clones alone and lacks a portion of them. The V and J calls and clone size were taken over from that table, and D and trimming were inferred from the DNA. Of a few hundred thousand clones listed, roughly 87% are singletons. The germline V gene encodes CDR1 MNHEY and CDR2 SVGAGI. The V gene end was trimmed by 3 bases and the J gene end by 8 bases; junction bases not matched to a gene: 10. The CDR3 is made up of 16 amino acids. These data come from a study of blood T cell repertoires in COVID-19. The age range of participants was about 18 to 95 years, with residence in some 25 US areas. Assignments of participants to cohorts depended upon their own reported clinical history.

The sample consisted of PBMCs or T cells enriched from blood (not recorded which). The chain uses TRBV6-5 and TRBJ2-1; TRBD1 matches 10 bases. The TCR sequence derives from a woman in her 30s who had recovered from COVID-19. CDR3 region: CASSYPGTGDGDEQFF. DNA of the CDR3: TGTGCCAGCAGTTATCCCGGGACAGGGGACGGCGATGAGCAGTTCTTC.